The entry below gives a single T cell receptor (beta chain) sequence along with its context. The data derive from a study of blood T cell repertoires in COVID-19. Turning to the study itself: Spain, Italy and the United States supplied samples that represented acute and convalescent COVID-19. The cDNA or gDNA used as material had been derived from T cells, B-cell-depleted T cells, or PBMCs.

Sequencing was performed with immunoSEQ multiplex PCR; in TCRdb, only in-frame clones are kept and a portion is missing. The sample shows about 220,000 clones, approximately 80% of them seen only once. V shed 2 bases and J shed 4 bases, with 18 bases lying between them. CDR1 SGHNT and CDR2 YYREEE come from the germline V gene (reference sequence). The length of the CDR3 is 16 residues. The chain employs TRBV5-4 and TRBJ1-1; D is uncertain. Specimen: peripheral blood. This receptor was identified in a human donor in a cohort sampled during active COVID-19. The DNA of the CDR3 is TGTGCCAGCAGCTTCGGTGGCAGCCTAGTGAGCACTGAAGCTTTCTTT. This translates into CASSFGGSLVSTEAFF.